The T cell receptor beta chain under discussion was sequenced for a study of T cell responses to AZD1222 COVID-19 vaccine. Produced via immunoSEQ multiplex PCR; TCRdb's table is partial and in-frame only. The table lists roughly 49,000 clones, about nine tenths of them singletons. The CDR3 spans 15 residues. Trimming left V 2 bases short and J 0 bases short, with 8 bases between. A remark on this clone: The antigen is unknown.

Study-level results: Without day 14 samples, only post-peak T cell repertoires were studied. Donor demographics were predominantly white British with a female majority; clonal diversity may be underestimated. At baseline, seropositivity was found in only 5 to 7 AZD1222 recipients.

The sample here was peripheral blood, taken 28 days after the second AZD1222 dose. The V gene is TRBV23-1, the J gene TRBJ1-5; D ambiguous. TRBV23-1 is an ORF, with its function uncertain. The sequence was obtained from an adult who received the AZD1222 COVID-19 vaccine. CDR3 amino acids: CASSQRDYSNQPQHF. The CDR3 region has the DNA TGCGCCAGCAGTCAACGGGATTATAGCAATCAGCCCCAGCATTTT.